This T cell receptor (beta chain) comes out of a study of T cells in Graves' hyperthyroidism and ophthalmopathy. Whole-study context: Staff took peripheral blood when the initial diagnosis was made, before any treatment began.

Amplification of TCR beta CDR3 regions was performed using RNA transcripts as template. The study used the HTBI primer set for a first-round RT-PCR of the TCR CDR3. MiXCR, applied by TCRdb to the multiplex PCR reads, yields one record per CDR3 protein. The sample lists 300,000 to 450,000 distinct CDR3 sequences, 25% seen once, with about 70% in the top ten. This clonotype was counted ten times or more. There are 15 residues in the CDR3. V lost 4 bases, J lost 5 bases, and 17 bases lay in between. If no ophthalmopathy progression occurred within 18 months, Graves' hyperthyroidism was stable. Sample: blood. The chain has TRBV12-3 or TRBV12-4 and TRBJ2-5; TRBD2 is a possible D gene (6 bases). The clonotype originates from a man aged 50-59 years with Graves' hyperthyroidism. The CDR3: CASSSWTPGGETQYF. In DNA, the CDR3 is TGTGCCAGCAGTTCTTGGACTCCTGGAGGGGAGACCCAGTACTTC.